The clone carrying this T cell receptor (beta chain) was counted ten times or more. This record belongs to a study of T cells in Graves' hyperthyroidism and ophthalmopathy. Template material for amplifying TCR beta CDR3 regions consisted of RNA transcripts. TCR CDR3 regions were first amplified by RT-PCR with HTBI primers. MiXCR, applied by TCRdb to the multiplex PCR reads, yields one record per CDR3 protein. The data contain about 95,000 distinct CDR3 sequences, approximately 40% of them singletons. The germline V gene encodes CDR1 SGHRS and CDR2 YFSETQ. This CDR3 region has 14 residues. The V segment lost 7 bases and the J segment 1 base; nucleotides outside the gene matches: 3.

The origin of this receptor is a woman younger than 45 with Graves' hyperthyroidism. This chain joins TRBV5-1 and TRBJ2-7; 12 bases agree with TRBD2. Sequencing was done on a sample of peripheral blood or thyroid tissue (not recorded which). CDR3 in DNA: TGCGCCAGCCGTGGACTAGCGGGATCCTACGAGCAGTACTTC. It yields the protein CASRGLAGSYEQYF.